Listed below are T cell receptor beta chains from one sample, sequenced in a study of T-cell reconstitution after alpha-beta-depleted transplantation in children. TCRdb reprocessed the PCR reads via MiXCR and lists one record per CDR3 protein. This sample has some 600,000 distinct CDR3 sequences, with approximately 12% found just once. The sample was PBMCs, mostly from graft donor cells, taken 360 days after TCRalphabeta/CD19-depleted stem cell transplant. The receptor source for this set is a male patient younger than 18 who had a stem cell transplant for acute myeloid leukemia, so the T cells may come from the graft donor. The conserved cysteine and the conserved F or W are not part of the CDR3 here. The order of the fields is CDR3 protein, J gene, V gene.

CDR3: ASSLDRQGPNTEAF
J: TRBJ1-1
V: TRBV11-2

CDR3: ASSMEGLQTQY
J: TRBJ2-5
V: TRBV19

CDR3: ASSYGAGVISYNEQF
J: TRBJ2-1
V: TRBV6-5

CDR3: ASRDWGLGGEQY
J: TRBJ2-7
V: TRBV6-1

CDR3: ASSQVRLAGEGNEQF
J: TRBJ2-1
V: TRBV4-3

CDR3: ASSFKVGGTEAF
J: TRBJ1-1
V: TRBV5-1

CDR3: ASSPIAGRSDEQY
J: TRBJ2-7
V: TRBV18

CDR3: AILSGTPSTDTQY
J: TRBJ2-3
V: TRBV7-2

CDR3: ASLPQNTGELF
J: TRBJ2-2
V: TRBV6-1

CDR3: ASPASRTGELF
J: TRBJ2-2
V: TRBV2

CDR3: SATWTSGALYNEQF
J: TRBJ2-1
V: TRBV20-1

CDR3: ASRTPGAHRPYEQY
J: TRBJ2-7
V: TRBV25-1

CDR3: SARGYTLAGDLFSYNEQF
J: TRBJ2-1
V: TRBV20-1